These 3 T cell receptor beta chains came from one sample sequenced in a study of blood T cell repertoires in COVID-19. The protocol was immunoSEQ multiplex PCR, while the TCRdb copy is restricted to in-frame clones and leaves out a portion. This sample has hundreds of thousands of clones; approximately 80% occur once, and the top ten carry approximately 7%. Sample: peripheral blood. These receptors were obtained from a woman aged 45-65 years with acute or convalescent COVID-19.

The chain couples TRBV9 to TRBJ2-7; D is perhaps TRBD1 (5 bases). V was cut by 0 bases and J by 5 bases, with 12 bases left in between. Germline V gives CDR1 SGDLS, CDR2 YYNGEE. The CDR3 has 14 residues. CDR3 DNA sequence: TGTGCCAGCAGCGTAGGGCAGGGCCCCCACGAGCAGTACTTC. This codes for CASSVGQGPHEQYF. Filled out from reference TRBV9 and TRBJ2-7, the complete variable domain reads DSGVTQTPKHLITATGQRVTLRCSPRSGDLSVYWYQQSLDQGLQFLIQYYNGEERAKGNILERFSAQQFPDLHSELNLSSLELGDSALYFCASSVGQGPHEQYFGPGTRLTVT.

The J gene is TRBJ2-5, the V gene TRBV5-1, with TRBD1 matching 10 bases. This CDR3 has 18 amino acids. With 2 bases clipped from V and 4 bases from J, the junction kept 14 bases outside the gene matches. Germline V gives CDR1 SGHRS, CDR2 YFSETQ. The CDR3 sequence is CASSFGTGATAGRETQYF. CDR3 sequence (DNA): TGCGCCAGCAGCTTCGGGACAGGGGCTACCGCGGGCCGAGAGACCCAGTACTTC.

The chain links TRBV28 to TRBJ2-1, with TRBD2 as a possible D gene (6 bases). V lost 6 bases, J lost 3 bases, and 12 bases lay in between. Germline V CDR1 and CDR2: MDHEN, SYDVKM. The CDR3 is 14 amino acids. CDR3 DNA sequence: TGTGCCAGCAGCCGGGACTCGCTCTACAATGAGCAGTTCTTC. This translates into CASSRDSLYNEQFF.